This is a list of T cell receptor beta chains from one sample in a study of cytomegalovirus exposure and HLA in healthy donors. Sequenced by immunoSEQ multiplex PCR; TCRdb stores in-frame clones only, minus some. Across around 130,000 clones, the top ten clones capture about 1.4% of the sample. Specimen: PBMCs. These receptors were collected from a woman aged 40 to 50 in good health and CMV-seronegative. Each CDR3 is given with its conserved first and last residue. Fields, in order: D gene, J gene, V gene, CDR3 DNA, CDR3 protein. D genes are given only for firm matches.

NA TRBJ1-4 TRBV9 TGTGCCAGCAGCCCGAGAGCCCCTCAGGGGCGAAGTGAAAAACTGTTTTTT CASSPRAPQGRSEKLFF
TRBD1 TRBJ1-1 TRBV7-2 TGTGCCAGCAGCTCGCGGGACAGTTGGAAGAACGCTGAAGCTTTCTTT CASSSRDSWKNAEAFF
NA TRBJ1-5 TRBV7-9 TGTGCCAGCAGCCTTAGCGAGGGATCCCAGCATTTT CASSLSEGSQHF
TRBD1 TRBJ1-1 TRBV19 TGTGCCAGTAGTATGGACAGGGGGAGGACTGAAGCTTTCTTT CASSMDRGRTEAFF
TRBD1 TRBJ2-2 TRBV2 TGTGCCAGCAGCGCGAGGGGGCCGACCGGGGAGCTGTTTTTT CASSARGPTGELFF
NA TRBJ1-5 TRBV29-1 TGCAGCGTGACCGACGGGAGGCAGCCCCAGCATTTT CSVTDGRQPQHF
NA TRBJ1-2 TRBV18 TGTGCCAGCTCACCAGTATCTCAGGCCGCTACCCGGGGGTATGGCTACACCTTC CASSPVSQAATRGYGYTF
NA TRBJ1-4 TRBV10-3 TGTGCCATCAGTGAACGGGGAGCAACTAATGAAAAACTGTTTTTT CAISERGATNEKLFF
NA TRBJ1-3 TRBV15 TGTGCCACCAGCAGAGAAAATTACCCCGGCTCTGGAAACACCATATATTTT CATSRENYPGSGNTIYF
NA TRBJ1-5 TRBV27 TGTGCCAGCAGTCCATTACAGGGTCCGCCCCAGCATTTT CASSPLQGPPQHF
TRBD1 TRBJ1-3 TRBV2 TGTGCCAGCAGTGGGTACGGACAGGGGAGAAACACCATATATTTT CASSGYGQGRNTIYF
NA TRBJ2-2 TRBV6-1 TGTGCCAGCAGTGGAGGACAGCTCTCCACCGGGGAGCTGTTTTTT CASSGGQLSTGELFF
NA TRBJ1-1 TRBV18 TGTGCCAGCTCCGGGGTAGGGGGCACTGAAGCTTTCTTT CASSGVGGTEAFF
NA TRBJ2-7 TRBV5-6 TGTGCCAGCAGCTTGGATTATGGCTCGGCTTCCGGGACTTCCTACGAGCAGTACTTC CASSLDYGSASGTSYEQYF
NA TRBJ2-3 TRBV7-2 TGTGCCAGCAGCTTCCGGGGGGATACGCAGTATTTT CASSFRGDTQYF
TRBD1 TRBJ2-5 TRBV6-1 TGTGCCAGCACCCTGACAGGGTTAAGAGAGACCCAGTACTTC CASTLTGLRETQYF
NA TRBJ1-2 TRBV19 TGTGCCAGTAGTATCGCACAGGGCGTTAACTATGGCTACACCTTC CASSIAQGVNYGYTF
NA TRBJ2-1 TRBV5-6 TGTGCCAGCAGCTTGGTCCAGGACAATGAGCAGTTCTTC CASSLVQDNEQFF
TRBD1 TRBJ1-1 TRBV7-2 TGTGCCAGCAGCACTAGGACAGGGGGCTTGGCGGAAGCTTTCTTT CASSTRTGGLAEAFF
TRBD1 TRBJ2-2 TRBV7-2 TGTGCCAGCAGCTCAAGACAGGGCGGCACCGGGGAGCTGTTTTTT CASSSRQGGTGELFF
NA TRBJ2-2 TRBV15 TGTGCCACCAGCAGGTACAGGGATTCCGGGGAGCTGTTTTTT CATSRYRDSGELFF
TRBD1 TRBJ2-2 TRBV6-1 TGTGCCAGCAAGACGGACAGGGGGCGGTCCGGGGAGCTGTTTTTT CASKTDRGRSGELFF
TRBD2 TRBJ2-1 TRBV7-9 TGTGCCAGCAGCTTAACGTCTAGCGGGGGGAGGGAGTTCTTC CASSLTSSGGREFF
TRBD1 TRBJ1-5 TRBV18 TGTGCCAGCTCACCCGGGACAGTTAGCAATCAGCCCCAGCATTTT CASSPGTVSNQPQHF
NA TRBJ1-4 TRBV6-5 TGTGCCAGCAGTTGGACAGCAACTAATGAAAAACTGTTTTTT CASSWTATNEKLFF
TRBD1 TRBJ1-3 TRBV7-8 TGTGCCAGCAGCTTTGGTTTCGCCGGGACAGGGTCTGGAAACACCATATATTTT CASSFGFAGTGSGNTIYF
NA TRBJ1-6 TRBV27 TGTGCCAGCCTTGCCAGGGGCTCCTATAATTCACCCCTCCACTTT CASLARGSYNSPLHF